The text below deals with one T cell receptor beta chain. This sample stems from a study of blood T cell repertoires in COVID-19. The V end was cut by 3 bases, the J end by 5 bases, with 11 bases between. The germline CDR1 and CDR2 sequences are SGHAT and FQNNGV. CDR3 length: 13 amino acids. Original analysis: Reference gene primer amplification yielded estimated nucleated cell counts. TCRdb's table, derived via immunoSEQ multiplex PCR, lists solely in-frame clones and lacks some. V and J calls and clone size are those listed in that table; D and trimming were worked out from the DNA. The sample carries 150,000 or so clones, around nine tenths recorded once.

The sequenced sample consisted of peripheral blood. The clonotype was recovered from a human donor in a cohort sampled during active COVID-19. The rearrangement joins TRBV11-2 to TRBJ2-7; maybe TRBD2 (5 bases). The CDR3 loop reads CASSFPRGNEQYF. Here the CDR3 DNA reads TGTGCCAGCAGCTTCCCTCGGGGTAACGAGCAGTACTTC.